This T cell receptor (beta chain) was observed in a study of T cells expressing NK-cell markers. On the study more broadly: The study drew TCR beta repertoires from sorted CD3+CD56+NKG2C+, CD3+CD56+NKG2C- and CD3+CD56-NKG2C+ T cells.

CDR3 size: 16 residues. Regarding this clonotype: What it recognizes is unknown.

Study results and caveats: The study did not resolve the HCMV specificity of expanded NKG2C+ T cell clones. Of the CD8+ T cell pool in roughly 6 donors, about 1.0-7.0% was accounted for by dominant NKG2C+ clonotypes.

Template switching by 5'RACE with UMIs generated the TCR beta cDNA. After re-calling the 5' RACE reads, TCRdb lists one entry per CDR3 protein, DNA absent. The record lists 350,000 to 450,000 distinct CDR3 sequences, of which the ten most abundant hold about 5.2%. The J gene is TRBJ2-3, the V gene TRBV12-3 or TRBV12-4; TCRdb outputs TRBD2, but without DNA this stays unchecked. The sequenced sample consisted of blood T cells: a sorted CD56 or NKG2C T cell subset, CD4+ or CD8+ T cells, or bulk PBMC T cells (not recorded which). The TCR was taken from a man aged 18 to 69 in good health. CDR3 sequence: CASSFGIAGAVDTQYF.